These 7 T cell receptor beta chains share one sample of origin, sequenced in a study of shared clonotypes between healthy human individuals. The method was immunoSEQ multiplex PCR; TCRdb's version includes in-frame clones alone and lacks a portion of them. The sample includes around 2.5 million clones, roughly 93% of them seen just once. Sequencing input: naive CD4+ T cells from PBMCs. The sample's subset: CD45RA+ positively selected. Receptors originate from a man younger than 30 in good health. Some clones in this sample may be carry-over from other donors' samples.

The chain combines TRBV5-4 with TRBJ2-3, with 13 bases lining up with TRBD2. The CDR3 covers 15 residues. CDR1 SGHNT and CDR2 YYREEE come from the germline V gene (reference sequence). V lost 9 bases, J lost 0 bases, and 4 bases stayed unmatched. The CDR3 DNA reads as TGTGCCACCACACTAGCGGGAGGGAGCACAGATACGCAGTATTTT. Its translation is CATTLAGGSTDTQYF. Supplemented by reference TRBV5-4 and TRBJ2-3, the full variable domain reads ETGVTQSPTHLIKTRGQQVTLRCSSQSGHNTVSWYQQALGQGPQFIFQYYREEENGRGNFPPRFSGLQFPNYSSELNVNALELDDSALYLCATTLAGGSTDTQYFGPGTRLTVL.

The chain recombines TRBV14 with TRBJ2-2; D is undetermined. Trimming stripped 4 bases from V and 7 bases from J, with 10 bases between. The CDR3 spans 13 residues. Germline CDR1 and CDR2: SGHDN and FVKESK. CDR3 nucleotides: TGTGCCAGCAGCCTCGGACGGATCGGGGAGCTGTTTTTT. This translates into CASSLGRIGELFF.

The V call is TRBV11-2, the J call TRBJ2-3, with 10 bases that match TRBD2. CDR3 length: 17 residues. Germline CDR1 reads SGHAT; CDR2 reads FQNNGV. Unmatched junction bases numbered 16, after V lost 5 bases and J lost 8 bases. CDR3 amino acids: CASSELSGRRGGGTQYF. In nucleotides, the CDR3 is TGTGCCAGCAGCGAACTTAGCGGGAGGCGCGGTGGAGGTACGCAGTATTTT. Complete variable domain (other parts from reference TRBV11-2 and TRBJ2-3): EAGVAQSPRYKIIEKRQSVAFWCNPISGHATLYWYQQILGQGPKLLIQFQNNGVVDDSQLPKDRFSAERLKGVDSTLKIQPAKLEDSAVYLCASSELSGRRGGGTQYFGPGTRLTVL.

This sequence joins TRBV19 and TRBJ2-7; 12 nucleotides agree with TRBD2. The CDR3 covers 14 residues. Germline V gene data show CDR1 as LNHDA and CDR2 as SQIVND (reference sequence). V lost 7 bases to trimming and J lost 3 bases; unmatched junction nucleotides: 4. The CDR3 is CASTGLAGFYEQYF. As DNA, the CDR3 is TGTGCCAGTACTGGACTAGCGGGGTTCTACGAGCAGTACTTC.

The chain has TRBV7-2 and TRBJ1-2; the D is unclear. The CDR3 is 14 amino acids. Germline V lookup: CDR1 SGHTA, CDR2 FQGNSA. Trimming took off 7 bases at V and 6 bases at J, with 18 bases between the two ends. CDR3 protein: CASTVQSSRNGYTF. DNA for the CDR3: TGTGCCAGCACCGTCCAAAGTAGTAGAAATGGCTACACCTTC.

V is TRBV12-5 and J is TRBJ2-1, with TRBD2 matching 8 bases. The CDR3 is 15 amino acids. V trimming: 2 bases; J trimming: 0 bases; junction bases outside the gene matches: 0. CDR1 and CDR2 from the germline V gene are LGHNT and FRNRAP. CDR3 sequence reads: CASGLREGSYNEQFF. In nucleotides, the CDR3 is TGTGCTAGTGGTTTGCGGGAGGGCTCCTACAATGAGCAGTTCTTC.

The chain is built from TRBV14 and TRBJ2-7; 10 bases align to TRBD2. J was trimmed by 7 bases and V by 1 base; bases with no gene match: 10. Germline V gene data show CDR1 as SGHDN and CDR2 as FVKESK. The CDR3 is made up of 16 amino acids. CDR3 DNA: TGTGCCAGCAGCCAAGCTCATCTAGCGGGAGTCCAAGAGCAGTACTTC. This gives the protein CASSQAHLAGVQEQYF.